This T cell receptor (beta chain) was sequenced during a study of cytomegalovirus exposure and HLA in healthy donors. General observations from the study: Later analysis demonstrated an association between a missense DCLRE1C variant and TCR beta V- and J-gene trimming. Donors belonging to an Asian-associated ancestry cluster reportedly showed fewer N-insertions in productive TCRs than the approximately 640-donor mean, according to what a later analysis found. Later analysis indicated greater clonal expansion among HLA-associated TCR beta chains than among equally common other chains. The study had only CMV serostatus as immune exposure information.

With 60 Vbeta and 13 Jbeta primers, the PCR was carried out. Sequenced by immunoSEQ multiplex PCR; TCRdb stores in-frame clones only, minus some. This sample has roughly 150,000 clones, with about 75% found just once. As for this clone: Its antigen is as yet unknown.

CDR1 and CDR2 (germline): SEHNR, FQNEAQ (reference sequence). Trimming shortened V by 1 base and J by 8 bases, and 8 bases separated the two germline ends. CDR3 length equals 12 residues. The sequenced material came from PBMCs. This clonotype was sampled from a woman younger than 45 in good health and CMV-seronegative. The chain has TRBV7-9 and TRBJ1-2; D unresolved. The CDR3 reads CASSLGSGGYTF. CDR3 bases: TGTGCCAGCAGCTTAGGGTCTGGCGGCTACACCTTC.